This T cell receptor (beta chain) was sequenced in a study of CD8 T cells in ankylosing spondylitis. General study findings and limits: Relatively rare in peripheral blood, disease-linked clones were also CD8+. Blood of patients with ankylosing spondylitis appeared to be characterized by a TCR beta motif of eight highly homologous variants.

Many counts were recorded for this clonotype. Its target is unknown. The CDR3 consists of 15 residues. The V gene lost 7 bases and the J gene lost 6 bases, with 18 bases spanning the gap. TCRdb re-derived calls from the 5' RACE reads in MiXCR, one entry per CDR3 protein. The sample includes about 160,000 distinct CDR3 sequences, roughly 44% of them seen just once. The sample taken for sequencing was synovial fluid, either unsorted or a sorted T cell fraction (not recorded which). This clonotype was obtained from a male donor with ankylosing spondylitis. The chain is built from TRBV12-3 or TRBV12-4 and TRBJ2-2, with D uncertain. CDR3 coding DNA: TGTGCCAGCACATCTCCGGCGGACGCCGCCGGGGAGCTGTTTTTT. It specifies CASTSPADAAGELFF.